Each of the 23 T cell receptor beta chains below was sequenced from the same sample in a study of cytomegalovirus exposure and HLA in healthy donors. The PCR made use of 60 Vbeta and 13 Jbeta primers. The repertoire was sequenced with immunoSEQ multiplex PCR; TCRdb's copy has only in-frame clones and lacks some. Counted here are about 130,000 clones, around 82% occurring once; the ten biggest clones make up roughly 10%. The sequenced sample was PBMCs. These receptors were taken from a man aged 25-45 years in good health and CMV-seropositive.

DNA for the CDR3: TGTGCCAGCAGACCCCGCGGGACAGTTAGCAATCAGCCCCAGCATTTT. This codes for CASRPRGTVSNQPQHF. The chain uses TRBV6-8 and TRBJ1-5, with 7 bases fitting TRBD1. This CDR3 is 16 amino acids long. Germline V lookup: CDR1 MNHGY, CDR2 SAAAGT. With 6 bases clipped from V and 0 bases from J, the junction kept 8 bases outside the gene matches.

The CDR3 DNA sequence: TGTGCCAGCAGCGTAAGACAGGGGGACAAAGAGACCCAGTACTTC. This encodes CASSVRQGDKETQYF. The genes are TRBV7-2 and TRBJ2-5; 9 positions agree with TRBD1. The V gene end was trimmed by 5 bases and the J gene end by 3 bases; junction bases not matched to a gene: 7. Germline loops: CDR1 SGHTA, CDR2 FQGNSA. The CDR3 covers 15 residues. Combining the CDR3 with reference TRBV7-2 and TRBJ2-5 gives the whole variable domain GAGVSQSPSNKVTEKGKDVELRCDPISGHTALYWYRQSLGQGLEFLIYFQGNSAPDKSGLPSDRFSAERTGGSVSTLTIQRTQQEDSAVYLCASSVRQGDKETQYFGPGTRLLVL.

In nucleotides, the CDR3 is TGTGCCAGCAGCTTGAGGGAGAACTCCTACGAGCAGTACTTC. The encoded protein is CASSLRENSYEQYF. The genes are TRBV7-8 and TRBJ2-7; a weak D match, TRBD2 (5 bases). Trimming removed 3 bases from V and 0 bases from J, with 9 bases in between. Germline CDR1 SGHVS, CDR2 FQNEAQ. This CDR3 has 14 residues.

The CDR3 region has the DNA TGCGCCAGCAGCCAAGGAAGGAGCGGGGACACTGAAGCTTTCTTT. The encoded protein is CASSQGRSGDTEAFF. The V and J genes are TRBV4-1 and TRBJ1-1; D gene unclear. Germline CDR1 MGHRA, CDR2 YSYEKL. V lost 1 base and J 3 bases, leaving 12 bases between the germline ends. The CDR3 has 15 amino acids.

The V and J genes are TRBV9 and TRBJ1-4; 8 nucleotides match TRBD1. Germline trimming cut 3 bases from V and 8 bases from J; bases unmatched to any gene: 9. This CDR3 is built from 15 residues. The germline V gene has CDR1 SGDLS and CDR2 YYNGEE. CDR3: CASSAGQGFGEKLFF. The CDR3 coding sequence is TGTGCCAGCAGCGCAGGACAGGGTTTTGGGGAAAAACTGTTTTTT.

This clone was picked up a small number of times. The J gene is TRBJ2-1, the V gene TRBV27; 12 nucleotides agree with TRBD2. Trimming removed 3 bases from V and 6 bases from J; junction bases left unmatched: 3. The CDR3 has 15 residues. CDR1 and CDR2 from the germline V gene are MNHEY and SMNVEV (reference sequence). The CDR3 DNA reads as TGTGCCAGCAGTTTGGTACTAGCGGGAGGCAATGAGCAGTTCTTC. It specifies CASSLVLAGGNEQFF.

V gene TRBV5-1 combines with J gene TRBJ1-4; tentative D call: TRBD1 (5 bases). CDR3 length: 15 amino acids. Germline V CDR1 and CDR2: SGHRS, YFSETQ. With 4 bases removed from V and 0 bases from J, the gap between germline ends came to 10 bases. The CDR3 reads CASSPGGATNEKLFF. The CDR3 nucleotides read TGCGCCAGCAGCCCCGGGGGGGCAACTAATGAAAAACTGTTTTTT.

The chain links TRBV5-1 to TRBJ2-6; D possibly corresponds to TRBD1 (6 bases). This CDR3 spans 17 amino acids. V was pared by 4 bases and J by 0 bases, with 14 bases between. The germline CDR1 and CDR2 sequences are SGHRS and YFSETQ. The DNA of the CDR3 is TGCGCCAGCAGCCCAATAGGGGACAACTCTGGGGCCAACGTCCTGACTTTC. It encodes CASSPIGDNSGANVLTF. Using reference TRBV5-1 and TRBJ2-6 for the parts outside the CDR3, the full variable domain is KAGVTQTPRYLIKTRGQQVTLSCSPISGHRSVSWYQQTPGQGLQFLFEYFSETQRNKGNFPGRFSGRQFSNSRSEMNVSTLELGDSALYLCASSPIGDNSGANVLTFGAGSRLTVL.

The chain combines TRBV6-6 with TRBJ2-2, with a tentative D call TRBD1 (5 bases). The V end was cut by 0 bases, the J end by 4 bases, with 9 bases between. The CDR3 has 15 amino acids. Germline V gene data show CDR1 as MNHNY and CDR2 as SVGAGI (reference sequence). The CDR3: CASSYSMQGTGELFF. The CDR3 bases are TGTGCCAGCAGTTACTCGATGCAGGGCACCGGGGAGCTGTTTTTT.

The rearrangement uses TRBV10-2 and TRBJ2-4, with D uncertain. V shed 2 bases and J shed 11 bases, with 7 bases lying between them. Germline values: CDR1 WSHSY, CDR2 SAAADI. The length of the CDR3 is 11 residues. The CDR3, as DNA: TGCGCCAGCAGTGAGGCGGCGGTTCAGTACTTC. Translating gives CASSEAAVQYF.

This chain connects TRBV27 to TRBJ2-5, with a possible D match to TRBD2 (5 bases). Looked up from germline, CDR1 is MNHEY and CDR2 is SMNVEV (reference sequence). The length of the CDR3 is 13 residues. Trimming took off 5 bases at V and 5 bases at J, with 12 bases between the two ends. The DNA of the CDR3 is TGTGCCAGCAGTCCATCCCCGGGGGAGACCCAGTACTTC. It codes for CASSPSPGETQYF.

V usage is TRBV4-1 and J usage is TRBJ2-3, with TRBD2 matching 15 bases. Trimming at V came to 2 bases and at J to 8 bases, leaving 14 bases not matched to a gene. This CDR3 comprises 19 residues. The germline CDR1 and CDR2 sequences are MGHRA and YSYEKL. CDR3: CASSQPAGGTSGRLGTQYF. CDR3 sequence (DNA): TGCGCCAGCAGCCAACCAGCCGGGGGGACTAGCGGGAGGCTAGGTACGCAGTATTTT.

The rearrangement uses TRBV6-6 and TRBJ1-5; 9 bases fit TRBD1. The CDR3 spans 16 residues. CDR1 is MNHNY, CDR2 SVGAGI, per germline (reference sequence). J lost 4 bases, V lost 5 bases, and 9 bases had no gene match. The CDR3 spells CASSTGTGLHNQPQHF. As DNA, the CDR3 is TGTGCCAGCAGTACCGGGACAGGGTTGCATAATCAGCCCCAGCATTTT.

The rearrangement uses TRBV6-5 and TRBJ2-1; TRBD2 matches at 7 bases. J lost 0 bases, V lost 5 bases, and 4 bases had no gene match. Germline V gives CDR1 MNHEY, CDR2 SVGAGI. This CDR3 region has 15 residues. The CDR3 DNA reads as TGTGCCAGCAGTCAGAGCGGGATCTCCTACAATGAGCAGTTCTTC. Protein: CASSQSGISYNEQFF.

The V and J genes are TRBV5-6 and TRBJ2-7; possibly TRBD1 for D (5 bases). The V and J ends lost 3 bases and 4 bases respectively, with 14 bases between them. This CDR3 contains 14 residues. Germline V lookup: CDR1 SGHDT, CDR2 YYEEEE. CDR3 sequence: CASSSTDTAYEQYF. CDR3 nucleotide sequence: TGTGCCAGCAGCTCCACGGACACGGCTTACGAGCAGTACTTC.

The rearrangement links TRBV15 to TRBJ2-5; the match to TRBD2 covers 12 bases. The DNA end favors TRBJ2-7, so the J call may be wrong. The CDR3 runs to 17 residues. CDR1 and CDR2 from the germline V gene are LNHNV and YYDKDF (reference sequence). The CDR3 sequence is CATSSLAHLAGGDEQYF. The CDR3 region has the DNA TGTGCCACCAGCTCGTTAGCCCACCTAGCGGGAGGGGACGAGCAGTACTTC.

The rearrangement joins TRBV6-5 to TRBJ1-5; D ambiguous. The CDR3 contains 13 residues. The V end was cut by 7 bases, the J end by 6 bases, with 13 bases between. Germline V gene lookup returns CDR1 MNHEY and CDR2 SVGAGI. The CDR3 DNA reads as TGTGCCAGCACCTACGGTTCGGGTCAGCCCCAGCATTTT. Its translation: CASTYGSGQPQHF.

J is TRBJ2-2 and V is TRBV27, with a possible D match to TRBD1 (6 bases). CDR1 is MNHEY and CDR2 is SMNVEV in the germline V gene (reference sequence). This CDR3 spans 15 amino acids. V was shortened by 6 bases and J by 2 bases, with 13 bases between the two germline ends. The CDR3 loop reads CASRNGQQNTGELFF. Here the CDR3 DNA reads TGTGCCAGCAGGAACGGACAGCAAAACACCGGGGAGCTGTTTTTT.

The V call is TRBV5-6, the J call TRBJ2-5; the match to TRBD1 covers 8 bases. Germline V lookup: CDR1 SGHDT, CDR2 YYEEEE. Trimming took 4 bases from V and 2 from J; bases not matched to a gene: 7. CDR3 length: 15 residues. DNA for the CDR3: TGTGCCAGCAGCCCGACAGGGGATCTTCAAGAGACCCAGTACTTC. It yields the protein CASSPTGDLQETQYF.

This sequence joins TRBV7-7 and TRBJ1-1; 7 positions match TRBD1. CDR3 length: 15 residues. J gave up 1 base and V 5 bases, and 7 bases lay outside the gene matches. CDR1 SSHAT and CDR2 FNYEAQ come from the germline V gene (reference sequence). The CDR3 protein is CASSPWTGENTEAFF. The CDR3 nucleotides read TGTGCCAGCAGCCCCTGGACAGGAGAGAACACTGAAGCTTTCTTT. Full variable domain (rest looked up from reference TRBV7-7 and TRBJ1-1): GAGVSQSPRYKVTKRGQDVTLRCDPISSHATLYWYQQALGQGPEFLTYFNYEAQPDKSGLPSDRFSAERPEGSISTLTIQRTEQRDSAMYRCASSPWTGENTEAFFGQGTRLTVV.

V gene TRBV6-5 combines with J gene TRBJ2-1; 10 bases are shared with TRBD2. Looked up from germline, CDR1 is MNHEY and CDR2 is SVGAGI. The CDR3 has 15 amino acids. Unmatched junction bases numbered 7, after V lost 4 bases and J lost 7 bases. The CDR3 region is CASSSSGTSVNEQFF. CDR3 nucleotide sequence: TGTGCCAGCAGTTCCTCCGGGACTAGCGTTAATGAGCAGTTCTTC.

This rearrangement joins TRBV25-1 to TRBJ1-1, with 9 bases that match TRBD1. This CDR3 comprises 17 residues. Germline trimming cut 6 bases from V and 5 bases from J; bases unmatched to any gene: 16. Germline CDR1 and CDR2: MGHDK and SYGVNS. This CDR3 is CASRKGKQGAVWTEAFF. CDR3 coding DNA: TGTGCCAGCAGGAAGGGAAAACAGGGGGCCGTGTGGACTGAAGCTTTCTTT.

This chain links TRBV4-1 with TRBJ2-1; D is uncertain. Germline V gene data show CDR1 as MGHRA and CDR2 as YSYEKL. This CDR3 has 13 amino acids. V was pared by 2 bases and J by 3 bases, with 5 bases between. Here the CDR3 DNA reads TGCGCCAGCAGCCAATTCCACTACAATGAGCAGTTCTTC. This encodes CASSQFHYNEQFF.